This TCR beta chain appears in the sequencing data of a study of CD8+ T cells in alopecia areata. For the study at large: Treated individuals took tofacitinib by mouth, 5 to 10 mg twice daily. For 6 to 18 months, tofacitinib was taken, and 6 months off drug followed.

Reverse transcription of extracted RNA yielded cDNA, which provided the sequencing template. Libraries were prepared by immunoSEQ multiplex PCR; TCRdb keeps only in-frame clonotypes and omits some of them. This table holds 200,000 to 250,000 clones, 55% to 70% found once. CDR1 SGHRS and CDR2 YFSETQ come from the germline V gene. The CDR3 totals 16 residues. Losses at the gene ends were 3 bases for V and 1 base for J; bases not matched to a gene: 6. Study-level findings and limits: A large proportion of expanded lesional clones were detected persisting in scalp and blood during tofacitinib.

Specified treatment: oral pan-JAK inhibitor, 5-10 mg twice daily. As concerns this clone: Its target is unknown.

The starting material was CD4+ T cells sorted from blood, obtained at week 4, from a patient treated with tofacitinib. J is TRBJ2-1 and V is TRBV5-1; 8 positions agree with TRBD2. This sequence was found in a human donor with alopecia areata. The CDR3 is CASSSGSGMSYNEQFF. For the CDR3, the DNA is TGCGCCAGCAGCTCCGGTAGCGGGATGTCCTACAATGAGCAGTTCTTC.